This entry concerns a single T cell receptor beta chain. The antigen it binds to is not known. Within one base of it there is no much larger clone, and no base qualities were kept. The protocol used for the library was 5' RACE. For sequencing, an Illumina HiSeq 2500 was employed. The second PCR ran for about 6 to 12 cycles and used a J-beta primer mix along with a sample-barcoded 5' primer. A template-switch 5' adaptor carrying 12 random nucleotides introduced a unique molecular identifier onto each TCR beta cDNA molecule. At least 3 million CDR3-containing paired-end reads were obtained from each sample. All of the RNA was converted into first-strand cDNA using the Mint cDNA synthesis kit, with a TRBC-specific oligonucleotide serving as the primer. After uracil-DNA glycosylase treatment, a first 18-cycle PCR used universal primers M1SS and BC2_uni_R on all cDNA. The study's processing was this. For normalization, 1 million high-quality reads were randomly selected from each sample, with every read carrying a distinct molecular identifier. Instead of being binned into consensus sequences, reads that shared molecular identifiers were thrown out. MiTCR, set to a Q25 quality threshold and the strictest error-elimination algorithm, was used for CDR3 identification, clonotype clustering and error correction. A nonparametric unseen species model with Euler transformation was used to estimate a lower bound on total TCR beta diversity. TCRdb trimmed public reads at Q25 via fastp, called clones via MiXCR and kept in-frame beta chains. Identical CDR3 proteins give one entry, which carries the most common genes and DNA. The V and J calls shown here were made by TCRdb, not taken from the authors' results. The sample contains 890,000 or so distinct CDR3 sequences, less than 80% of them found a single time. In total, the top ten clones hold about a quarter of the sample.

The donors were roughly 40 Caucasian individuals from Russia, aged about 6 to 100 years, who were systemically healthy. Approximately 10 milliliters of peripheral blood were collected from each donor into EDTA-treated Vacutainer tubes. PBMCs were isolated by Ficoll-Paque density-gradient centrifugation, with at least 6.5 million obtained per sample. Trizol reagent was used to extract total RNA from PBMCs, with at least 6 micrograms per sample. Naive CD45RAhigh/CD27high T cell percentages were measured by flow cytometry on a PBMC aliquot from every donor. The data derive from a study of blood T cells in healthy people across ages (dated by TCRdb to about 2015). Background on the whole study: In model experiments, template switching captured roughly one uniquely barcoded TCR beta cDNA molecule for every two T cells. For two donors (one aged 18 to 29 and one aged 80 or older), the study analyzed two additional independent replicas of 1 million unique cDNA reads from the same blood draw. Using deep sequencing normalized with unique cDNA molecular identifiers, the study measured how TCR beta repertoire diversity changes with age. The donors were divided into four age groups: young (average 16 years), middle-aged (around 41), aged (about 56) and long-lived (roughly 82). To avoid experimental bias, donors of different ages were distributed randomly across sequencing lanes.

Inclusive of the bounding cysteine and phenylalanine, the CDR3 is 16 residues long. Left in the record is the CDR3 DNA by itself, 48 bases read in frame from the first base. V is clipped by 4 bases and J by 4 bases, and the sequence between their germline boundaries is 18 bases long. Reading the germline V gene gives CDR1 LGHNA and CDR2 YNFKEQ. What the study reported, not specific to this receptor: Compared with the aged group, more naive CD4+ T cells, fewer expanded clones and increased TCR diversity were shown by the long-lived group, suggesting age selection. Because profiling used bulk unsorted PBMCs, naive and antigen-experienced compartments could not be compared conclusively. As age increased, observed TCR beta diversity per million T cells dropped in a roughly linear way, and a significant reduction was already evident by age 40. Donor CMV infection status was unknown, potentially confounding age-related changes in expanded clonotypes. Observed TCR beta diversity correlated strongly with the percentage of naive T cells measured by flow cytometry. Estimates of total diversity based on one million sequenced T cells were regarded as lower bounds and as underestimates.

The rearrangement joined TRBV4-2 to TRBJ2-3; the D element could tentatively be TRBD1 or TRBD2, as 6 bases agree for each. This clonotype was sampled from a man younger than 40 in good health. Sequenced input: blood. This receptor has the CDR3 CASSRRGGTFPDTQYF. The nucleotide sequence reads as follows: TGTGCCAGCAGCCGCCGAGGGGGGACCTTTCCAGATACGCAGTATTTT.